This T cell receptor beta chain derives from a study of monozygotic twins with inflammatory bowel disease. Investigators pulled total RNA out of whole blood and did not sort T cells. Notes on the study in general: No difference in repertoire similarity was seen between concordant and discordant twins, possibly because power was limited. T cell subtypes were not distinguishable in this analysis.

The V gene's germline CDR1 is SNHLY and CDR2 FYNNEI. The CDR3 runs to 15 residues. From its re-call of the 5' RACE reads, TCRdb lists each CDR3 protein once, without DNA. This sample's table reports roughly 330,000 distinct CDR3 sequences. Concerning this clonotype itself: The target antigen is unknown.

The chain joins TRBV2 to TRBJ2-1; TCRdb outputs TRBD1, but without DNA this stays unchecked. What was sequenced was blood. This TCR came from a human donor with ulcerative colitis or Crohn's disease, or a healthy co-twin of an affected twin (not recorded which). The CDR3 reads CASRDRGGPYNEQFF.